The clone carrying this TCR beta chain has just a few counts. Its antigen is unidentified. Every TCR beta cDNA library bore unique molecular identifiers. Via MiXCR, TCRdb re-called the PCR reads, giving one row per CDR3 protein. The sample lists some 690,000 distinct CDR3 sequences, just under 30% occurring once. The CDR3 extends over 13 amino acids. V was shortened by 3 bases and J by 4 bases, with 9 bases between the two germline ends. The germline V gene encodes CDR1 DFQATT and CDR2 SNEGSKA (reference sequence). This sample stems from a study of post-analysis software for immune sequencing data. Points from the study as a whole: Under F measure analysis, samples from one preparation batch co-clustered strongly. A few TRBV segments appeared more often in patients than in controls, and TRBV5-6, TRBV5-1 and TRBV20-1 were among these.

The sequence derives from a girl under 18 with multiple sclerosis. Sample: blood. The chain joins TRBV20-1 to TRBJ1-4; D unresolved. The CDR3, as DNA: TGCAGTGCTAGTGGGCAGAGTAATGAAAAACTGTTTTTT. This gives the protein CSASGQSNEKLFF.